This T cell receptor beta chain was found in a study of cytomegalovirus exposure and HLA in healthy donors. Findings and limits, study-wide: Rarity held for most TCR sequences, but there were some public TCRs that occurred in many donors. TCR beta chain V- and J-gene trimming was linked, in a later analysis, to a missense variant in DCLRE1C.

Comment on this clone: Its antigen is undetermined.

60 Vbeta and 13 Jbeta primers were used in PCR. Assay used: immunoSEQ multiplex PCR; TCRdb lists only in-frame clones, some missing. The table records about 99,000 clones, about 78% of them present only once. The TCR sequence derives from a man aged 40-49 years in good health and CMV-seronegative. The sample taken for sequencing was PBMCs.

CDR3 DNA: TGCGCCAGCAGCTCCAGTAGCAATCAGCCCCAGCATTTT. Amino acid sequence: CASSSSSNQPQHF. The chain couples TRBV5-1 to TRBJ1-5; no clear D gene. Trimming shortened V by 3 bases and J by 0 bases, and 4 bases separated the two germline ends. This CDR3 is built from 13 residues. The V gene's germline CDR1 is SGHRS and CDR2 YFSETQ.